This TCR beta chain emerged from a study of tumor-infiltrating lymphocytes in localized non-small cell lung cancer (dated by TCRdb to about 2021). Describing the broader study: The cohort covered several histologies, both smokers and never-smokers, and patients whose samples were collected after neoadjuvant chemotherapy. In total, the ICON cohort consisted of over a hundred surgical patients with localized non-small cell lung cancer who had their tumors resected. Flow cytometry, multiplex immunofluorescence, RNA-seq, exome sequencing and proteomics were applied to the same patients as TCR sequencing, which was one of several integrated assays. The paired tumor versus uninvolved lung comparison of immunoSEQ T-cell fraction included a few dozen patients. Each patient provided resected tumor tissue plus uninvolved lung tissue from the same patient, with the uninvolved lung tissue described as non-adjacent to the tumor. Study-level results and caveats: Since assay coverage differed from patient to patient depending on how much tissue was available, TCR sequencing was done for only a subset of the cohort. Tumor T-cell fraction from TCR sequencing was not associated with recurrence-free survival (p = 0.61). Because different assays used different pieces of the same tissue, intratumor heterogeneity could not be separated from technical variation. The TCR-derived T-cell fraction showed no difference between the flow cytometry-defined immunotypes IM1 (good prognosis) and IM2 (poor prognosis). Consistent with immunofluorescence CD3 counts, TCRbeta sequencing supported greater T cell infiltration in tumors than in uninvolved lung tissue.

The immunoSEQ assay used for TCR sequencing gave the T-cell fraction in both tumor and uninvolved lung tissue. Regarding the original processing steps: For survival analysis, patients were split into high (upper tertile) and low (lower two tertiles) T-cell fraction groups and compared by log-rank test. Paired tumor versus uninvolved lung differences in T-cell fraction were tested with a signed-rank test. TCRdb's version of the immuneACCESS table is confined to in-frame rearrangements and falls short of the full clone set. An unresolved V gene accounts for under half of the shortfall where checked; the remainder is of unknown origin. V and J calls and clone size follow that table, whereas D and trimming were derived from the DNA. The table for this sample lists under 7,500 clones; 61% of them were counted only once. The ten largest clonotypes hold over 9% of the sample. ICON enrollment began in 2016, and the last patient was enrolled in late 2018. A subcohort of 76 patients provided fresh tumor and matched uninvolved tissue for in-depth immune analyses, with TCR sequencing among those analyses. TCR sequencing was performed on DNA isolated from bulk tissue, without cell sorting.

Notes on this clone: Its target antigen remains unknown. Base qualities are not provided; no much larger clone lies one nucleotide away.

For CDR1 and CDR2, the germline V gene lists MDHEN and SYDVKM. At the junction V is shortened by 4 bases and J by 3 bases, with 16 bases in between. From the cysteine up to the phenylalanine, the CDR3 has a length of 16 residues. Only the CDR3 DNA is retained, 48 bases long and in frame from the first base. Material for sequencing was lung tumor tissue. This TCR was sampled from a human donor with non-small cell lung cancer. Recombination linked TRBV28 to TRBJ2-4; the D gene is unclear. The CDR3: CASSSPGPLDKNIQYF. The nucleotide sequence reads TGTGCCAGCAGTTCCCCAGGACCATTGGACAAAAACATTCAGTACTTC. Supplemented by the reference TRBV28 and TRBJ2-4 proteins around the CDR3, the complete variable domain is DVKVTQSSRYLVKRTGEKVFLECVQDMDHENMFWYRQDPGLGLRLIYFSYDVKMKEKGDIPEGYSVSREKKERFSLILESASTNQTSMYLCASSSPGPLDKNIQYFGAGTRLSVL.